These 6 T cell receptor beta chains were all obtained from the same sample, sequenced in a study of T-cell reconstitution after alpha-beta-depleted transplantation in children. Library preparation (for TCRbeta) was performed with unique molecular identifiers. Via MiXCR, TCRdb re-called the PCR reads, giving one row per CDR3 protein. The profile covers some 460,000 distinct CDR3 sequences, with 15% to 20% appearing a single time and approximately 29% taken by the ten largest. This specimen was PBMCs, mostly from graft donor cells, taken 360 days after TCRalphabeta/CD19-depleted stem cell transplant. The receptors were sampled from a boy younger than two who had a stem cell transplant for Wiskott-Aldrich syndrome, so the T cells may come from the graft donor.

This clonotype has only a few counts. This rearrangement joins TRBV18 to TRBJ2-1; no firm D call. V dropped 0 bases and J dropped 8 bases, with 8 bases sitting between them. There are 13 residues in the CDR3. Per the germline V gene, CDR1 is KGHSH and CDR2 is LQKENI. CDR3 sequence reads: CASSPPVVDEQFF. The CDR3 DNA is TGTGCCAGCTCACCACCCGTAGTTGATGAGCAGTTCTTC.

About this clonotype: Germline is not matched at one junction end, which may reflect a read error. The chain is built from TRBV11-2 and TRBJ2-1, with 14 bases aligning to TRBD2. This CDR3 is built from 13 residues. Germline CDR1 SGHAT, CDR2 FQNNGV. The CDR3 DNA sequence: TGTGCCAGCAGCAAAGATGTGGGACTAGCGGGAGTTTTC. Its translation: CASSKDVGLAGVF.

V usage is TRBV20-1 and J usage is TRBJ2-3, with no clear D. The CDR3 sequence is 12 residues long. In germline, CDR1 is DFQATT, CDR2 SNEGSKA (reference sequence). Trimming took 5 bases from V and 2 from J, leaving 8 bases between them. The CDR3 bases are TGCAGTGCTCACCACTTCACAGATACGCAGTATTTT. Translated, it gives CSAHHFTDTQYF.

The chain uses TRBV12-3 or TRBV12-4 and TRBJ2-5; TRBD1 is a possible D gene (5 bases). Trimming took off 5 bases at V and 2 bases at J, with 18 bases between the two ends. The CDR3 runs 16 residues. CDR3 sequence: CASSGRKGKGQETQYF. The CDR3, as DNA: TGTGCCAGCAGTGGGCGCAAGGGGAAGGGTCAAGAGACCCAGTACTTC.

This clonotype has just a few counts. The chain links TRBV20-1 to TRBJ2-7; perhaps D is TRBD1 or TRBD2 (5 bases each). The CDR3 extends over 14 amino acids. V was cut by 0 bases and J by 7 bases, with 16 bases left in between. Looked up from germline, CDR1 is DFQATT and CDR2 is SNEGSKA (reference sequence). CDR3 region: CSARDHEGRTEQYF. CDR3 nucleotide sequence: TGCAGTGCTAGAGATCATGAGGGACGGACAGAGCAGTACTTC.

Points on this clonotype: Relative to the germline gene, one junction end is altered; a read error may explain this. In DNA form, the CDR3 reads TGTGCCAGCAGCCAAGGGTACAGCTCCTACAAGCAGTACTTC. Residues: CASSQGYSSYKQYF. This rearrangement joins TRBV4-2 to TRBJ2-7, with D unclear. Germline V gives CDR1 LGHNA, CDR2 YNFKEQ. CDR3 length: 14 amino acids.